The clone carrying this T cell receptor beta chain came up many times. Its cognate antigen is unknown. Construction of the TCRbeta library involved unique molecular identifiers. TCRdb passed the PCR reads through MiXCR, listing each CDR3 protein once. The table includes hundreds of thousands of distinct CDR3 sequences, about 9.4% detected once. This entry comes from a study of T-cell reconstitution after alpha-beta-depleted transplantation in children. Broader study findings: Surviving recipient cells, namely T cells and thymic progenitors, were the source of high day-60 TCRbeta diversity in some patients. Several hundred rapidly expanded clones from non-depleted graft cells reportedly supplied alpha-beta T cells about two months post-transplant.

This CDR3 contains 16 residues. Germline loops: CDR1 SGHTA, CDR2 FQGNSA. V was pared by 1 base and J by 1 base, with 11 bases between. The source is a boy under three years old with acute myeloid leukemia, due to receive a stem cell transplant. Here the sequenced sample was PBMCs, taken before TCRalphabeta/CD19-depleted stem cell transplant. The chain employs TRBV7-2 and TRBJ2-4; the D gene is possibly TRBD2 (6 bases). The CDR3 protein is CASSLGLLAAKNIQYF. The CDR3 DNA reads as TGTGCCAGCAGCTTAGGGCTTCTAGCGGCCAAAAACATTCAGTACTTC.